Below, 29 T cell receptor beta chains from the same sample are listed, as sequenced in a study of blood T cell repertoires in COVID-19 (dated by TCRdb to 2018 to 2020). The library came from the immunoSEQ multiplex PCR assay. The clones in this table, taken by TCRdb from immuneACCESS, are in-frame only. Not every clone is retained; where verified, under half of the shortfall comes from an unresolved V gene, and the cause of the rest is unknown. This sample lists about 180,000 clones; approximately 80% were detected once. Of the sample, 14% falls within the top ten clones. The sequenced sample was PBMCs or T cells enriched from blood (not recorded which). All receptors come from a man aged 60 to 69 who had been exposed to COVID-19.

This clone was seen repeatedly, ten times or more. The J gene is TRBJ2-2, the V gene TRBV2; 11 bases fit TRBD2. Trimming removed 8 bases from V and 4 bases from J; junction bases left unmatched: 9. CDR3 length: 16 residues. Looked up from germline, CDR1 is SNHLY and CDR2 is FYNNEI. The CDR3 DNA reads TGTGCCAGCGGAGGCCTAGCGGGAGGAGGCACCGGGGAGCTGTTTTTT. Protein product: CASGGLAGGGTGELFF.

The sample holds a few counts of this clone. The J gene is TRBJ1-5, the V gene TRBV27; weak D call: TRBD1 (6 bases). The germline V gene encodes CDR1 MNHEY and CDR2 SMNVEV (reference sequence). Trimming removed 6 bases from V and 4 bases from J, with 16 bases in between. CDR3 length equals 15 residues. CDR3 sequence: CASRALGTPNQPQHF. CDR3 nucleotide sequence: TGTGCCAGCAGAGCCCTCGGGACACCGAATCAGCCCCAGCATTTT.

This rearrangement joins TRBV5-1 to TRBJ2-7; 7 nucleotides align to TRBD1. The CDR3 extends over 14 amino acids. Trimming cost V 4 bases and J 0 bases; bases outside gene matches: 4. CDR1 and CDR2 (germline): SGHRS, YFSETQ. CDR3 in DNA: TGCGCCAGCAGCCCAGGACAGGCCTCCTACGAGCAGTACTTC. It yields the protein CASSPGQASYEQYF. Full variable domain (rest looked up from reference TRBV5-1 and TRBJ2-7): KAGVTQTPRYLIKTRGQQVTLSCSPISGHRSVSWYQQTPGQGLQFLFEYFSETQRNKGNFPGRFSGRQFSNSRSEMNVSTLELGDSALYLCASSPGQASYEQYFGPGTRLTVT.

The chain carries TRBV27 and TRBJ2-2; TRBD1 matches 9 bases. The germline V gene has CDR1 MNHEY and CDR2 SMNVEV (reference sequence). The CDR3 loop spans 17 amino acids. The trim removed 5 bases at V and 4 bases at J, leaving 11 bases unmatched. The DNA of the CDR3 is TGTGCCAGCAGTCCCTTAACCGGGACAGGGCTCACCGGGGAGCTGTTTTTT. This codes for CASSPLTGTGLTGELFF.

The chain has TRBV9 and TRBJ1-6, with D perhaps matching TRBD1 (6 bases). CDR3 length: 14 amino acids. Trimming left V 0 bases short and J 10 bases short, with 11 bases between. Looked up from germline, CDR1 is SGDLS and CDR2 is YYNGEE. The DNA of the CDR3 is TGTGCCAGCAGCGTAGAGCGGGGGGGCTCACCCCTCCACTTT. This translates into CASSVERGGSPLHF. Using reference TRBV9 and TRBJ1-6 for the parts outside the CDR3, the full variable domain is DSGVTQTPKHLITATGQRVTLRCSPRSGDLSVYWYQQSLDQGLQFLIQYYNGEERAKGNILERFSAQQFPDLHSELNLSSLELGDSALYFCASSVERGGSPLHFGNGTRLTVT.

The V and J genes are TRBV14 and TRBJ1-2, with 9 bases lining up with TRBD1. This CDR3 has 14 residues. The V and J ends lost 6 bases and 2 bases, in that order; junction bases with no gene match: 4. Germline V gene lookup returns CDR1 SGHDN and CDR2 FVKESK. The CDR3 nucleotides read TGTGCCAGCAGGAGGACAGGGGACAACTATGGCTACACCTTC. It specifies CASRRTGDNYGYTF.

The table lists this clone with a few counts. V and J are TRBV18 and TRBJ1-1, with TRBD1 matching over 7 bases. After removal of 4 bases from V and 1 base from J, the junction contained 15 bases not matched to a gene. The CDR3 spans 18 residues. Germline CDR1 KGHSH, CDR2 LQKENI. In nucleotides, the CDR3 is TGTGCCAGCTCACAAACTTCCCCCGGGACAGTTGGGAACACTGAAGCTTTCTTT. Translated: CASSQTSPGTVGNTEAFF.

The rearrangement joins TRBV5-1 to TRBJ2-1; 7 bases agree with TRBD1. V shed 0 bases and J 5 bases; nucleotides not matched to a gene: 5. The CDR3 has 15 residues. Germline V lookup: CDR1 SGHRS, CDR2 YFSETQ. CDR3 bases: TGCGCCAGCAGCTTGGATGTAGGGGGCAACAATGAGCAGTTCTTC. Translating it yields CASSLDVGGNNEQFF.

V gene TRBV7-8 combines with J gene TRBJ2-3; 10 positions match TRBD1. Trimming cost V 1 base and J 0 bases; bases outside gene matches: 4. The CDR3 runs to 17 residues. Germline assignment: CDR1 SGHVS and CDR2 FQNEAQ. The CDR3 sequence: CASSLGSGQGSTDTQYF. The CDR3 DNA follows: TGTGCCAGCAGCTTAGGATCGGGACAGGGGAGCACAGATACGCAGTATTTT.

This sequence joins TRBV2 and TRBJ2-4; tentatively, D is TRBD2 (6 bases). Looked up from germline, CDR1 is SNHLY and CDR2 is FYNNEI. V lost 2 bases and J 3 bases, leaving 14 bases between the germline ends. The CDR3 extends over 16 amino acids. The CDR3 sequence is CASSERGRLVKNIQYF. CDR3 coding DNA: TGTGCCAGCAGTGAACGAGGGAGGTTGGTCAAAAACATTCAGTACTTC. The full variable domain, with the rest looked up from reference TRBV2 and TRBJ2-4, is EPEVTQTPSHQVTQMGQEVILRCVPISNHLYFYWYRQILGQKVEFLVSFYNNEISEKSEIFDDQFSVERPDGSNFTLKIRSTKLEDSAMYFCASSERGRLVKNIQYFGAGTRLSVL.

This chain uses TRBV11-2 with TRBJ2-3; TRBD2 aligns across 11 bases. The V gene end was trimmed by 2 bases and the J gene end by 4 bases; junction bases not matched to a gene: 11. The CDR3 is 18 amino acids. The V gene's germline CDR1 is SGHAT and CDR2 FQNNGV. The DNA for the CDR3 is TGTGCCAGCAGCTTAAGGGGGACACTAGCGGGAGTAGCAGATACGCAGTATTTT. It codes for CASSLRGTLAGVADTQYF. The full variable domain, its missing parts supplied by reference TRBV11-2 and TRBJ2-3, is EAGVAQSPRYKIIEKRQSVAFWCNPISGHATLYWYQQILGQGPKLLIQFQNNGVVDDSQLPKDRFSAERLKGVDSTLKIQPAKLEDSAVYLCASSLRGTLAGVADTQYFGPGTRLTVL.

The genes are TRBV5-1 and TRBJ1-1, with 9 positions matching TRBD1. Germline loops: CDR1 SGHRS, CDR2 YFSETQ. The CDR3 has 16 amino acids. V lost 4 bases, J lost 3 bases, and 10 bases stayed unmatched. This chain's CDR3 is CASSLRTGEGDTEAFF. CDR3 DNA sequence: TGCGCCAGCAGCCTGCGGACAGGGGAGGGTGACACTGAAGCTTTCTTT.

This chain joins TRBV10-3 and TRBJ1-1; D ambiguous. The CDR3 length is 15 residues. The V gene's germline CDR1 is ENHRY and CDR2 SYGVKD. Between the trimmed V and J ends, which lost 10 bases and 4 bases, there was a span of 22 bases. The DNA of the CDR3 is TGTGCCACTGCCCCGACCGACATTTCGAGCACTGAAGCTTTCTTT. Translated, it gives CATAPTDISSTEAFF.

The chain uses TRBV5-6 and TRBJ2-5; a possible D gene is TRBD1 (5 bases). The CDR3 is 14 amino acids. Trimming shortened V by 2 bases and J by 5 bases, and 13 bases separated the two germline ends. Germline V gene lookup returns CDR1 SGHDT and CDR2 YYEEEE. In DNA form, the CDR3 reads TGTGCCAGCAGCTTTCAGGGCACGCACGAGACCCAGTACTTC. It translates to CASSFQGTHETQYF. The full variable domain, its missing parts supplied by reference TRBV5-6 and TRBJ2-5, is DAGVTQSPTHLIKTRGQQVTLRCSPKSGHDTVSWYQQALGQGPQFIFQYYEEEERQRGNFPDRFSGHQFPNYSSELNVNALLLGDSALYLCASSFQGTHETQYFGPGTRLLVL.

This chain joins TRBV10-3 and TRBJ2-5, with D perhaps TRBD1 (6 bases). This CDR3 spans 15 amino acids. V was pared by 6 bases and J by 5 bases, with 19 bases between. Germline CDR1 reads ENHRY; CDR2 reads SYGVKD. CDR3 loop: CAIRGQLKRGETQYF. CDR3 DNA: TGTGCCATCAGGGGACAACTCAAACGAGGGGAGACCCAGTACTTC.

The V and J genes are TRBV12-3 or TRBV12-4 and TRBJ2-1; weak D call: TRBD2 (5 bases). This CDR3 spans 12 amino acids. With 2 bases removed from V and 10 bases from J, the gap between germline ends came to 9 bases. The CDR3 reads CASSLSVAEQFF. The DNA of the CDR3 is TGTGCCAGCAGTTTATCCGTAGCGGAGCAGTTCTTC.

This chain joins TRBV2 and TRBJ2-5; 9 bases are shared with TRBD1. The CDR3 is made up of 17 amino acids. The V gene end was trimmed by 6 bases and the J gene end by 0 bases; junction bases not matched to a gene: 11. CDR1 is SNHLY, CDR2 FYNNEI, per germline. This CDR3 reads CASRTPGQGVYQETQYF. In DNA form, the CDR3 reads TGTGCCAGCAGGACACCGGGACAGGGAGTTTACCAAGAGACCCAGTACTTC.

V gene TRBV19 combines with J gene TRBJ1-3; weak D call: TRBD1 (6 bases). Trimming left V 5 bases short and J 4 bases short, with 12 bases between. CDR1 is LNHDA, CDR2 SQIVND, per germline (reference sequence). CDR3 size: 14 residues. CDR3 bases: TGTGCCAGTAGTTCCGGGACACGAGGAAACACCATATATTTT. This sequence encodes CASSSGTRGNTIYF.

The chain carries TRBV20-1 and TRBJ2-7; no clear D gene. The CDR3 is 12 amino acids. V lost 3 bases, J lost 4 bases, and 10 bases lay in between. Germline CDR1 reads DFQATT; CDR2 reads SNEGSKA (reference sequence). DNA for the CDR3: TGCAGTGCTAGTGGAGTAGCTTACGAGCAGTACTTC. Amino acid sequence: CSASGVAYEQYF.

This chain links TRBV7-6 with TRBJ2-1; TRBD2 matches 8 bases. The germline CDR1 and CDR2 sequences are SGHVS and FNYEAQ. The length of the CDR3 is 15 residues. Trimming cost V 5 bases and J 2 bases; bases outside gene matches: 5. The CDR3 bases are TGTGCCAGCAGCCAAATAGCGGGGACCTACAATGAGCAGTTCTTC. Its translation: CASSQIAGTYNEQFF.

The V call is TRBV5-1, the J call TRBJ2-1; 9 bases fit TRBD2. Unmatched junction bases numbered 10, after V lost 3 bases and J lost 6 bases. The length of the CDR3 is 16 residues. Germline assignment: CDR1 SGHRS and CDR2 YFSETQ. The CDR3 DNA is TGCGCCAGCAGCTGGACGAGCGGGAGGTCGGGCAATGAGCAGTTCTTC. The encoded protein is CASSWTSGRSGNEQFF.

In DNA, the CDR3 is TGTGCCAGCAGCCTAGGACAGGCCGGCACAGATACGCAGTATTTT. It yields the protein CASSLGQAGTDTQYF. V and J are TRBV3-1 (or the pseudogene TRBV3-2) and TRBJ2-3; 7 bases line up with TRBD1. Germline values: CDR1 LGHDT, CDR2 YNNKEL (reference sequence). The CDR3 sequence is 15 residues long. J gave up 1 base and V 4 bases, and 5 bases lay outside the gene matches.

The CDR3 bases are TGTGCCAGCAGTTTTATGGGACAGGGGTCGGCGACCCAGTACTTC. Protein: CASSFMGQGSATQYF. V usage is TRBV27 and J usage is TRBJ2-5, with 10 bases aligning to TRBD1. V lost 3 bases, J lost 7 bases, and 8 bases stayed unmatched. This CDR3 is 15 amino acids long. Germline loops: CDR1 MNHEY, CDR2 SMNVEV (reference sequence).

The chain carries TRBV3-1 (or the pseudogene TRBV3-2) and TRBJ1-1, with a possible D match to TRBD1 (5 bases). Germline V lookup: CDR1 LGHDT, CDR2 YNNKEL (reference sequence). Trimming cost V 3 bases and J 1 base, with 9 bases left between them. The CDR3 has 14 residues. The CDR3 DNA sequence: TGTGCCAGCAGCCAGCAGGGATGGAACACTGAAGCTTTCTTT. This translates into CASSQQGWNTEAFF.

V is TRBV28 and J is TRBJ1-4, with D maybe TRBD1 (5 bases). Trimming removed 7 bases from V and 5 bases from J, with 8 bases in between. CDR1 is MDHEN and CDR2 is SYDVKM in the germline V gene. The CDR3 sequence is 12 residues long. The CDR3 here is CASTGGNEKLFF. The DNA of the CDR3 is TGTGCCAGCACCGGGGGGAATGAAAAACTGTTTTTT.

The chain uses TRBV6-2 or TRBV6-3 and TRBJ2-5; perhaps TRBD2 as D (6 bases). This CDR3 is built from 14 residues. V lost 5 bases, J lost 1 base, and 11 bases lay in between. Germline V gene lookup returns CDR1 MNHEY and CDR2 SVGEGT. DNA for the CDR3: TGTGCCAGCAGTCAGGAGGGCCCCCAAGAGACCCAGTACTTC. This encodes CASSQEGPQETQYF.

Comments on this clone: Other nucleotide sequences in the sample specify the same CDR3. V usage is TRBV7-8 and J usage is TRBJ2-1; 11 nucleotides match TRBD2. This CDR3 region has 16 residues. Germline V CDR1 and CDR2: SGHVS, FQNEAQ. V shed 5 bases, J shed 4 bases, and the junction held 7 bases outside the gene matches. CDR3 sequence (DNA): TGTGCCAGCAGCCTAGGGGCTAGCGGGGGGTACAATGAGCAGTTCTTC. Protein: CASSLGASGGYNEQFF. The variable domain in full, completed from reference TRBV7-8 and TRBJ2-1, reads GAGVSQSPRYKVAKRGQDVALRCDPISGHVSLFWYQQALGQGPEFLTYFQNEAQLDKSGLPSDRFFAERPEGSVSTLKIQRTQQEDSAVYLCASSLGASGGYNEQFFGPGTRLTVL.

V gene TRBV5-1 combines with J gene TRBJ2-1; 7 bases line up with TRBD1. CDR1 is SGHRS and CDR2 is YFSETQ in the germline V gene. Losses at the gene ends were 4 bases for V and 4 bases for J; bases not matched to a gene: 5. The CDR3 is 14 residues long. CDR3 amino acids: CASSDRTGYNEQFF. The CDR3 nucleotides are TGCGCCAGCAGCGACAGGACAGGTTACAATGAGCAGTTCTTC.

The V and J genes are TRBV5-1 and TRBJ2-3; D is unresolved. Germline V gene lookup returns CDR1 SGHRS and CDR2 YFSETQ. This CDR3 region has 14 residues. V lost 4 bases to trimming and J lost 0 bases, with 9 bases between them. CDR3 protein: CASSPRTSTDTQYF. As DNA, the CDR3 is TGCGCCAGCAGCCCGAGAACTAGCACAGATACGCAGTATTTT.